These T cell receptor beta chains were read from a single sample in a study of cytomegalovirus exposure and HLA in healthy donors. TCRdb keeps only in-frame clones here, not all; method: immunoSEQ multiplex PCR. The sample holds 250,000 to 350,000 clones, 87% seen once. The sample consisted of PBMCs. The receptors stem from a woman aged 25 to 45 in good health and CMV-seropositive. The CDR3 runs from the conserved cysteine through the conserved F or W. The D gene is left open where the match is weak. Rows give clone size only sometimes, using once, few, many, or a class for an expanded clone.

d_call,v_call,clone_size,j_call,cdr3_nt,cdr3_aa
TRBD1,TRBV18,-,TRBJ2-1,TGTGCCAGCTCACCCGGGACAGGGGGATTCAATGAGCAGTTCTTC,CASSPGTGGFNEQFF
-,TRBV27,-,TRBJ2-1,TGTGCCAGCAGTGACCCAACTAGTTTTAGCTCCTACAATGAGCAGTTCTTC,CASSDPTSFSSYNEQFF
TRBD1,TRBV6-5,-,TRBJ2-7,TGTGCCAGCAGTTACAGGCAGGGGGCAAACGAGCAGTACTTC,CASSYRQGANEQYF
-,TRBV18,once,TRBJ2-1,TGTGCCAGCTCACCACCGAATTACAATGAGCAGTTCTTC,CASSPPNYNEQFF
-,TRBV4-3,once,TRBJ1-6,TGCGCCAGCAGCCAGACGGAAAATTCACCCCTCCACTTT,CASSQTENSPLHF
TRBD2,TRBV9,-,TRBJ2-5,TGTGCCAGCAGCGTGGGACTAGGTTCAGAGACCCAGTACTTC,CASSVGLGSETQYF
-,TRBV30,-,TRBJ2-3,TGTGCCTGGAGGAAGCTGCAGGGGATCCCAGATACGCAGTATTTT,CAWRKLQGIPDTQYF
TRBD2,TRBV4-2,-,TRBJ2-5,TGTGCCAGCAGCCGCAGTGAGCGGGAAGAGGATGAGACCCAGTACTTC,CASSRSEREEDETQYF
TRBD1,TRBV27,-,TRBJ1-5,TGTGCCAGCAGTTTCTTCGGGACAGGGGAACAGCCCCAGCATTTT,CASSFFGTGEQPQHF
-,TRBV28,-,TRBJ1-4,TGTGCCACCCGCGGGACCAATGAAAAACTGTTTTTT,CATRGTNEKLFF
-,TRBV30,-,TRBJ2-6,TGTGCCTGGAGTGGAGGACAGTACCGTGGGGCCAACGTCCTGACTTTC,CAWSGGQYRGANVLTF
-,TRBV28,-,TRBJ2-7,TGTGCCAGCAGTTTTGGAGGGCCCAAAACATTACGGGAGCAGTACTTC,CASSFGGPKTLREQYF
-,TRBV6-6,-,TRBJ1-5,TGTGCCAGCAGTTACCTACGAGATCAGCCCCAGCATTTT,CASSYLRDQPQHF
-,TRBV19,-,TRBJ1-1,TGTGCCAGCTCAGGGGAGGAAGGGACTGAAGCTTTCTTT,CASSGEEGTEAFF
TRBD2,TRBV5-1,-,TRBJ2-5,TGCGCCAGCAGCTTTTTTCGGGGGGAAGAGACCCAGTACTTC,CASSFFRGEETQYF
-,TRBV6-5,-,TRBJ1-1,TGTGCCAGCAGTCTCAGGGTGAACACTGAAGCTTTCTTT,CASSLRVNTEAFF
-,TRBV12-5,-,TRBJ2-3,TGTGCTAGTGGTTTGGGTCAGTCAGATACGCAGTATTTT,CASGLGQSDTQYF
-,TRBV9,-,TRBJ2-3,TGTGCCAGCAGCTACACAGGGGAGGGTGCTAGCACAGATACGCAGTATTTT,CASSYTGEGASTDTQYF
-,TRBV4-3,-,TRBJ1-4,TGCGCCAGCAGCCAAGATGGGGACGGACCTAATGAAAAACTGTTTTTT,CASSQDGDGPNEKLFF
TRBD1,TRBV7-6,-,TRBJ1-5,TGTGCCTCAGACAGGGACCATAGCAATCAGCCCCAGCATTTT,CASDRDHSNQPQHF
-,TRBV6-1,-,TRBJ2-6,TGTGCCAGCGCCATCCAAGGGGCCAACGTCCTGACTTTC,CASAIQGANVLTF
TRBD1,TRBV5-4,-,TRBJ1-4,TGTGCCAGCAGCTTAAGGGGACAGAATGAAAAACTGTTTTTT,CASSLRGQNEKLFF
-,TRBV27,-,TRBJ2-7,TGTGCCAGCAGAAAACTAACACCGAACTACGAGCAGTACTTC,CASRKLTPNYEQYF
-,TRBV19,-,TRBJ2-7,TGTGCCAGTAGACAGGGGGGGGACGAGCAGTACTTC,CASRQGGDEQYF
-,TRBV9,-,TRBJ2-7,TGTGCCAGCAGCGGGGACGGCTACGAGCAGTACTTC,CASSGDGYEQYF
-,TRBV7-2,-,TRBJ2-5,TGTGCCAGCAGCCTCGGGGAAACAGAGGGGCACCAAGAGACCCAGTACTTC,CASSLGETEGHQETQYF
-,TRBV6-1,few,TRBJ2-7,TGTGCCAGCAGGATCCAAGACGGTCCCTACGAGCAGTACTTC,CASRIQDGPYEQYF
-,TRBV4-3,-,TRBJ2-3,TGCGCCAGCAGCCAAGAGGCAAGGGGCACAGATACGCAGTATTTT,CASSQEARGTDTQYF
-,TRBV4-1,-,TRBJ1-2,TGCGCCAGCAGCCATGACCGGGGGAACTATGGCTACACCTTC,CASSHDRGNYGYTF
-,TRBV5-4,-,TRBJ2-1,TGTGCCAGCAGCAGGTTCAATGAGCAGTTCTTC,CASSRFNEQFF
-,TRBV27,-,TRBJ2-1,TGTGCCAGCATAGGGACGGACTACTACAATGAGCAGTTCTTC,CASIGTDYYNEQFF
TRBD2,TRBV7-3,-,TRBJ2-3,TGTGCCAGCAGCTCCGCGGGAGGAGGGACAGATACGCAGTATTTT,CASSSAGGGTDTQYF
-,TRBV5-1,-,TRBJ2-3,TGCGCCAGCAGCTTAGAGGGACGTCGAAGCACAGATACGCAGTATTTT,CASSLEGRRSTDTQYF
-,TRBV11-2,-,TRBJ2-7,TGTGCCAGCAGCTCTGGGAGTGGCGAGCAGTACTTC,CASSSGSGEQYF
-,TRBV30,many,TRBJ2-5,TGTGCCAGCTCTCCGAGCGAGACCCAGTACTTC,CASSPSETQYF
-,TRBV7-9,-,TRBJ2-2,TGTGCCAGCAGCTTAGTGGCAGGGGTCGGGGAGCTGTTTTTT,CASSLVAGVGELFF
TRBD1,TRBV30,-,TRBJ2-5,TGTGCCTGGAGTGTCCTACAGGGGTTTCGAGAGACCCAGTACTTC,CAWSVLQGFRETQYF
-,TRBV5-6,-,TRBJ2-5,TGTGCCAGCAGCAAAGGGGTTAGTCCACAAGAGACCCAGTACTTC,CASSKGVSPQETQYF
-,TRBV4-2,-,TRBJ2-6,TGTGCCAGCAGCCAAAGCACCACGCACTCTGGGGCCAACGTCCTGACTTTC,CASSQSTTHSGANVLTF
TRBD1,TRBV5-8,-,TRBJ2-7,TGTGCCAGCAGCTATACCACCGGGACAGGATATACCTACGAGCAGTACTTC,CASSYTTGTGYTYEQYF
TRBD1,TRBV6-5,-,TRBJ2-5,TGTGCCAGCAGTGGACAGGGAGTGGAAGAGACCCAGTACTTC,CASSGQGVEETQYF
-,TRBV9,few,TRBJ2-7,TGTGCCAGCAGCGTAGATGGGGTGGTAAAATCCTACGAGCAGTACTTC,CASSVDGVVKSYEQYF
-,TRBV7-6,-,TRBJ2-7,TGTGCCAGCAGCTCCTCAACCAGTACCTACGAGCAGTACTTC,CASSSSTSTYEQYF
-,TRBV6-1,-,TRBJ2-7,TGTGCCACCAGCCCCTTGGACGAGCAGTACTTC,CATSPLDEQYF
-,TRBV14,-,TRBJ2-5,TGTGCCAGCAGCCAAGATCGATTAGAAGCGTACCAAGAGACCCAGTACTTC,CASSQDRLEAYQETQYF
TRBD1,TRBV29-1,few,TRBJ1-6,TGCAGCGTGGGACAGGGGGCAGGGTCACCCCTCCACTTT,CSVGQGAGSPLHF
TRBD2,TRBV2,-,TRBJ2-1,TGTGCCAGCAGTGAAGGACTAGCGGGGGGGCCCAATGAGCAGTTCTTC,CASSEGLAGGPNEQFF
TRBD2,TRBV7-6,few,TRBJ2-5,TGTGCCAGCAGCCTCAGGACTAGCGGGGGGGCAGAGACCCAGTACTTC,CASSLRTSGGAETQYF
TRBD1,TRBV9,-,TRBJ1-1,TGTGCCAGCAGCGTAGAAGGGGGCAGGTATATCTCGAACACTGAAGCTTTCTTT,CASSVEGGRYISNTEAFF
-,TRBV29-1,-,TRBJ2-1,TGCAGCGTTGGATTCCGTTCCGAGCTCTTC,CSVGFRSELF
TRBD2,TRBV11-2,-,TRBJ2-7,TGTGCCAGCAGCATCCTAGCGGGAGGGGACCACGAGCAGTACTTC,CASSILAGGDHEQYF
-,TRBV25-1,-,TRBJ2-2,TGTGCCAGCAAACCTCCGGGGGATCCCGGGGAGCTGTTTTTT,CASKPPGDPGELFF
-,TRBV5-1,-,TRBJ1-1,TGCGCCAGCACCTTGACCGGGGGGACGAACACTGAAGCTTTCTTT,CASTLTGGTNTEAFF
-,TRBV15,-,TRBJ2-1,TGTGCCACCGGCCATGGGAGGGGGGCCTACAATGAGCAGTTCTTC,CATGHGRGAYNEQFF
-,TRBV5-4,-,TRBJ2-7,TGTGCCAGCAGCCAGACAAGGGACGAGCAGTACTTC,CASSQTRDEQYF
TRBD1,TRBV4-1,once,TRBJ2-7,TGCGCCAGCAGCCAGGGAACAGGGGCAGAAATCTACGAGCAGTACTTC,CASSQGTGAEIYEQYF
TRBD1,TRBV5-6,-,TRBJ1-6,TGTGCCAGCAGCGCGGGACAGGGGGCCTATAATTCACCCCTCCACTTT,CASSAGQGAYNSPLHF
TRBD1,TRBV29-1,once,TRBJ2-1,TGCAGCGTTGAAGGGTCGGACAGGGGGTACAATGAGCAGTTCTTC,CSVEGSDRGYNEQFF